This is a list of T cell receptor beta chains from one sample in a study of T cell responses to AZD1222 COVID-19 vaccine. The table came from immunoSEQ multiplex PCR; TCRdb's copy has only in-frame clones and leaves some out. The sample includes about 140,000 clones, 88% of them seen just once. This material consisted of peripheral blood, taken on day 0 of AZD1222 vaccination. Receptors originate from an adult in good health. The conserved cysteine and the conserved F or W are not part of the CDR3 here.

j_gene	v_gene	CDR3aa
TRBJ1-2	TRBV30	AWSVNGYT
TRBJ1-1	TRBV3-1/TRBV3-2	ASSRLTYTEAF
TRBJ2-3	TRBV5-1	ASSPGLAGSTDTQY
TRBJ2-3	TRBV28	ASSSMIRTFIDTQY
TRBJ1-2	TRBV28	ASKRQEFYGYT
TRBJ2-2	TRBV9	ASSSRGINTGELF
TRBJ2-7	TRBV9	ASSPQGGEQY
TRBJ1-1	TRBV25-1	ASSDSGRGASEAF
TRBJ2-3	TRBV5-6	ASSKSGRGGDTQY
TRBJ2-6	TRBV7-9	ASSLEWDSSSGANVLT
TRBJ1-5	TRBV7-9	ASSPVGQPQH